This entry describes one T cell receptor beta chain. Its antigen is currently unknown. The data are from a study of beta chain features in type 1 diabetes. Notes on the study in general: There was a possibility that cDNA sequencing over-represented cells with high TCR expression. Type 1 diabetes patients showed a moderate but significant shortening of TCRB CDR3s in all four CD4+ subsets.

The V gene's germline CDR1 is MNHNS and CDR2 SASEGT. The CDR3 loop spans 13 amino acids. Losses at the gene ends were 6 bases for V and 2 bases for J; bases not matched to a gene: 1. Reverse transcription of all isolated RNA meant that expressed TCRB transcripts were sequenced. Sequencing was performed with immunoSEQ multiplex PCR; in TCRdb, only in-frame clones are kept and a portion is missing. The repertoire holds roughly 280,000 clones, with roughly 25% as singletons. This TCR derives from a woman in her twenties or thirties with type 1 diabetes. This rearrangement joins TRBV6-1 to TRBJ2-1; TRBD2 agrees at 7 bases. The specimen was naive CD4+ T cells from blood. In DNA, the CDR3 is TGTGCCAGCAGGGGGACTACCTACAATGAGCAGTTCTTC. This gives the protein CASRGTTYNEQFF.